The entry below gives a single TCR beta chain sequence along with its context. This entry comes from a study of beta chain features in type 1 diabetes. V lost 3 bases to trimming and J lost 8 bases, with 13 bases between them. CDR1 and CDR2 from the germline V gene are MDHEN and SYDVKM. CDR3 size: 13 residues. Since all of the isolated RNA was reverse transcribed, expressed TCRB transcripts were what got sequenced. Clones were read by immunoSEQ multiplex PCR, and TCRdb kept only the in-frame ones, dropping some. The sample has approximately 140,000 clones; about 9.7% are singletons. Source material: central memory CD4+ T cells from blood. The receptor was derived from a woman between 40 and 50 years old in good health. J is TRBJ1-2 and V is TRBV28; possibly TRBD1 for D (5 bases). This chain's CDR3 is CASSFNVQGGYTF. As DNA, the CDR3 is TGTGCCAGCAGTTTTAATGTCCAGGGAGGCTACACCTTC.